This T cell receptor (beta chain) was identified during a study of blood T cell repertoires in COVID-19. Authors' processing steps: For nucleated cells, counts were estimated from reference gene primer amplification. TCRdb keeps only in-frame clones here, not all; method: immunoSEQ multiplex PCR. V, J and clone size reflect that table, while D and trimming were determined from the DNA. The data contain 55,000 to 75,000 clones, approximately 79% of them seen just once; the ten biggest clones take up 16%. V trimming: 2 bases; J trimming: 2 bases; junction bases outside the gene matches: 5. The length of the CDR3 is 15 residues. The germline CDR1 and CDR2 sequences are SEHNR and FQNEAQ (reference sequence).

The clonotype was recovered from a man at least 80 years old with active COVID-19. Sequencing input: peripheral blood. The genes are TRBV7-9 and TRBJ2-7; 8 bases match TRBD1. DNA of the CDR3: TGTGCCAGCAGCTTATTGGGACAGGAAACCTACGAGCAGTACTTC. This codes for CASSLLGQETYEQYF.